These 18 T cell receptor beta chains were all obtained from the same sample, sequenced in a study of blood T cell repertoires in COVID-19 (dated by TCRdb to about 2020). Libraries were constructed by the immunoSEQ multiplex PCR assay. The table was pulled from immuneACCESS by TCRdb, which kept in-frame rearrangements only. Such tables lose some clones; where checked, under half of the loss comes from unresolved V genes, and the rest has no known cause. For this sample there are roughly 140,000 clones; 84% appear just once. About 5.8% of the sample is taken by the ten largest. The sequencing input was PBMCs or T cells enriched from blood (not recorded which). The receptors derive from a woman in her 50s who had been exposed to COVID-19.

V usage is TRBV18 and J usage is TRBJ2-2; D gene uncertain. The CDR3 loop spans 15 amino acids. Germline V gene lookup returns CDR1 KGHSH and CDR2 LQKENI. The V end was cut by 3 bases, the J end by 5 bases, with 13 bases between. CDR3 loop: CASSPLPTLTGELFF. DNA of the CDR3: TGTGCCAGCTCACCTCTCCCAACATTGACCGGGGAGCTGTTTTTT.

The chain recombines TRBV9 with TRBJ1-2; the D gene is possibly TRBD1 (5 bases). The germline V and J ends were trimmed by 0 bases and 4 bases, with 16 bases remaining between them. This CDR3 contains 16 residues. Germline V gene sequence: CDR1 SGDLS, CDR2 YYNGEE. This CDR3 reads CASSVGRRGSVYGYTF. CDR3 DNA sequence: TGTGCCAGCAGCGTAGGCCGAAGGGGTTCTGTCTATGGCTACACCTTC.

This chain uses TRBV7-9 with TRBJ2-1; 14 bases fit TRBD2. V gave up 5 bases and J gave up 2 bases; unmatched junction bases: 2. From germline, CDR1 is SEHNR and CDR2 FQNEAQ (reference sequence). The CDR3 is 16 residues long. Here the CDR3 DNA reads TGTGCCAGCAGCAGACTAGCGGGGGGGCCCTACAATGAGCAGTTCTTC. This encodes CASSRLAGGPYNEQFF.

The chain has TRBV6-1 and TRBJ1-1; D possibly corresponds to TRBD1 (6 bases). CDR3 length equals 13 residues. CDR1 and CDR2 (germline): MNHNS, SASEGT. V was pared by 3 bases and J by 3 bases, with 8 bases between. This CDR3 reads CASSEGAHTEAFF. For the CDR3, the DNA is TGTGCCAGCAGTGAGGGGGCGCACACTGAAGCTTTCTTT.

The rearrangement joins TRBV10-3 to TRBJ2-2, with 8 bases fitting TRBD1. V gave up 6 bases and J gave up 5 bases; unmatched junction bases: 8. The CDR3 loop spans 15 amino acids. Germline loops: CDR1 ENHRY, CDR2 SYGVKD. CDR3 residues: CAISPGQVNTGELFF. The CDR3 nucleotides are TGTGCCATCAGCCCGGGACAGGTGAATACCGGGGAGCTGTTTTTT.

The chain uses TRBV6-5 and TRBJ1-2; TRBD1 agrees at 7 bases. Germline V gene data show CDR1 as MNHEY and CDR2 as SVGAGI. Trimming at V came to 4 bases and at J to 8 bases, leaving 7 bases not matched to a gene. This CDR3 has 13 residues. The CDR3 is CASSLYPGQGYTF. CDR3 sequence (DNA): TGTGCCAGCAGTTTATACCCGGGACAGGGCTACACCTTC.

This chain's CDR3 is CASSQDHRGEQFF. CDR3 nucleotides: TGTGCCAGCAGCCAAGATCATAGGGGTGAGCAGTTCTTC. V and J are TRBV3-1 (or the pseudogene TRBV3-2) and TRBJ2-1, with a tentative D call TRBD1 (5 bases). The CDR3 covers 13 residues. Trimming removed 0 bases from V and 9 bases from J, with 9 bases in between. Germline V CDR1 and CDR2: LGHDT, YNNKEL (reference sequence).

This sequence joins TRBV27 and TRBJ2-7; TRBD1 might be the D (6 bases). The CDR3 length is 13 residues. The germline CDR1 and CDR2 sequences are MNHEY and SMNVEV (reference sequence). Trimming pared 6 bases from V and 3 bases from J, leaving 12 bases between. CDR3 coding DNA: TGTGCCAGCAGAAGGGACACTGACTACGAGCAGTACTTC. Translated, it gives CASRRDTDYEQYF.

The rearrangement uses TRBV2 and TRBJ1-1; D gene uncertain. From germline, CDR1 is SNHLY and CDR2 FYNNEI. CDR3 length equals 15 residues. Trimming removed 6 bases at V and 6 bases at J, with 20 bases between. The CDR3 DNA reads TGTGCCAGCAGCCCCAGGACGGGCGGGTTCCCTGAAGCTTTCTTT. Amino acid sequence: CASSPRTGGFPEAFF.

The genes are TRBV4-3 and TRBJ2-1, with a possible D match to TRBD2 (5 bases). This CDR3 is built from 16 residues. Germline-derived CDR1 and CDR2 are LGHNA and YSLEER. With 4 bases removed from V and 4 bases from J, the gap between germline ends came to 17 bases. CDR3 coding DNA: TGCGCCAGCAGCCCAAATCGACTACCGCCTTACAATGAGCAGTTCTTC. Its translation: CASSPNRLPPYNEQFF.

The chain links TRBV5-1 to TRBJ2-3; 7 bases are a match to TRBD1. The CDR3 contains 17 residues. Germline CDR1 is SGHRS and CDR2 is YFSETQ. The ends lost 0 bases at V and 0 bases at J; junction bases unmatched: 7. The CDR3: CASSLGFGTASTDTQYF. CDR3 nucleotide sequence: TGCGCCAGCAGCTTGGGATTCGGGACAGCGAGCACAGATACGCAGTATTTT.

This CDR3 is CASTLYSGANQPQHF. CDR3 coding DNA: TGTGCCAGCACTCTTTATTCAGGGGCCAATCAGCCCCAGCATTTT. This rearrangement joins TRBV27 to TRBJ1-5; perhaps TRBD1 as D (6 bases). Germline V gives CDR1 MNHEY, CDR2 SMNVEV (reference sequence). Deletions cut 7 bases from V and 3 bases from J, with 16 bases between. This CDR3 is built from 15 residues.

The CDR3 protein is CAWRQAGNTIYF. In nucleotides, the CDR3 is TGTGCCTGGCGACAGGCTGGAAACACCATATATTTT. The genes are TRBV30 and TRBJ1-3, with D tentatively TRBD1 (6 bases). The CDR3 covers 12 residues. The V and J ends lost 5 bases and 2 bases respectively, with 7 bases between them. Germline V lookup: CDR1 GTSNPN, CDR2 SVGIG (reference sequence).

The chain couples TRBV6-5 to TRBJ1-3; D is undetermined. The CDR3 covers 16 residues. In germline, CDR1 is MNHEY, CDR2 SVGAGI. V was shortened by 0 bases and J by 2 bases, with 11 bases between the two germline ends. The CDR3 DNA follows: TGTGCCAGCAGTTACTCGATCCCGGGTGCTGGAAACACCATATATTTT. Translating gives CASSYSIPGAGNTIYF.

V and J are TRBV10-3 and TRBJ1-1; D is uncertain. Germline CDR1 and CDR2: ENHRY and SYGVKD. Trimming cost V 4 bases and J 0 bases, with 9 bases left between them. CDR3 length equals 14 residues. CDR3 sequence: CAISARHMNTEAFF. The DNA for the CDR3 is TGTGCCATCAGTGCTCGCCACATGAACACTGAAGCTTTCTTT.

The chain couples TRBV9 to TRBJ2-1; tentatively, D is TRBD2 (5 bases). The CDR3 loop spans 17 amino acids. Germline V CDR1 and CDR2: SGDLS, YYNGEE. V lost 4 bases to trimming and J lost 0 bases, with 17 bases between them. DNA for the CDR3: TGTGCCAGCAGCCCCACATTGTGGGAGAGCTCCTACAATGAGCAGTTCTTC. It is translated as CASSPTLWESSYNEQFF.

In this sample, this clone turned up once. The rearrangement links TRBV5-6 to TRBJ1-6, with no clear D. This CDR3 comprises 13 residues. Trimming removed 4 bases from V and 3 bases from J, with 5 bases in between. The germline CDR1 and CDR2 sequences are SGHDT and YYEEEE. The CDR3 is CASSRDYNSPLHF. In DNA, the CDR3 is TGTGCCAGCAGCCGGGACTATAATTCACCCCTCCACTTT.

The chain couples TRBV5-1 to TRBJ2-2; no firm D call. Germline CDR1 and CDR2: SGHRS and YFSETQ. Trimming stripped 0 bases from V and 7 bases from J, with 4 bases between. This CDR3 has 12 residues. The CDR3 DNA reads as TGCGCCAGCAGCTTGGCGGGCGGGGAGCTGTTTTTT. This encodes CASSLAGGELFF.